Listed here are 16 T cell receptor beta chains from one sample, sequenced in a study of blood T cell repertoires in COVID-19. Profiled with immunoSEQ multiplex PCR; TCRdb holds only in-frame clones, not every one. The sample has 200,000 to 250,000 clones, 65% to 90% seen once; the top ten hold 3% to 4%. Material for sequencing was PBMCs or T cells enriched from blood (not recorded which). The receptors come from a woman in her forties with acute COVID-19.

This clone was counted a few times. The chain couples TRBV7-2 to TRBJ1-5; 11 bases line up with TRBD1. J gave up 3 bases and V 5 bases, and 15 bases lay outside the gene matches. The germline V gene has CDR1 SGHTA and CDR2 FQGNSA. The CDR3 contains 19 residues. The CDR3 is CASSQRDRGERAHNQPQHF. The CDR3 region has the DNA TGTGCCAGCAGCCAGCGGGACAGGGGGGAACGGGCCCACAATCAGCCCCAGCATTTT.

The chain links TRBV5-1 to TRBJ2-3; no clear D gene. CDR1 SGHRS and CDR2 YFSETQ come from the germline V gene. The CDR3 contains 14 residues. Trimming pared 1 base from V and 4 bases from J, leaving 10 bases between. In DNA form, the CDR3 reads TGCGCCAGCAGCTTGCGCGAAAACGCAGATACGCAGTATTTT. This gives the protein CASSLRENADTQYF.

The chain links TRBV10-3 to TRBJ2-3; 8 bases align to TRBD2. The CDR3 has 16 amino acids. Germline CDR1 is ENHRY and CDR2 is SYGVKD. The V and J ends lost 4 bases and 3 bases, in that order; junction bases with no gene match: 9. The DNA for the CDR3 is TGTGCCATCAGTGCCGGGAGGGGAATGGGGACAGATACGCAGTATTTT. Translating gives CAISAGRGMGTDTQYF.

The chain employs TRBV5-1 and TRBJ2-6; 7 bases are shared with TRBD1. V shed 2 bases, J shed 4 bases, and the junction held 9 bases outside the gene matches. The CDR3 has 17 residues. Germline V gene lookup returns CDR1 SGHRS and CDR2 YFSETQ. CDR3: CASSLTGAQGGANVLTF. The CDR3 DNA reads as TGCGCCAGCAGCTTAACAGGGGCCCAGGGGGGGGCCAACGTCCTGACTTTC.

The genes are TRBV3-1 (or the pseudogene TRBV3-2) and TRBJ2-1; 7 nucleotides agree with TRBD2. J was trimmed by 7 bases and V by 4 bases; bases with no gene match: 10. Per the germline V gene, CDR1 is LGHDT and CDR2 is YNNKEL (reference sequence). The CDR3 spans 15 residues. The CDR3 loop is CASSLEASGRNEQFF. For the CDR3, the DNA is TGTGCCAGCAGCCTAGAGGCTAGCGGAAGGAATGAGCAGTTCTTC.

This rearrangement joins TRBV5-1 to TRBJ2-7, with a weak D call TRBD1 (6 bases). Germline V gene data show CDR1 as SGHRS and CDR2 as YFSETQ. V gave up 6 bases and J gave up 3 bases, with 16 bases separating them. This CDR3 is built from 14 residues. Here the CDR3 reads CASMPGTTGYEQYF. In DNA, the CDR3 is TGCGCCAGCATGCCCGGGACAACAGGCTACGAGCAGTACTTC.

This rearrangement joins TRBV14 to TRBJ1-2; D is perhaps TRBD1 (5 bases). Germline CDR1 is SGHDN and CDR2 is FVKESK. Trimming stripped 5 bases from V and 5 bases from J, with 12 bases between. There are 13 residues in the CDR3. The CDR3 loop is CASSGPGTYGYTF. The CDR3 DNA reads TGTGCCAGCAGCGGCCCCGGGACTTATGGCTACACCTTC.

This clone has only one observation. This sequence joins TRBV5-4 and TRBJ2-4, with 9 bases fitting TRBD2. Germline V lookup: CDR1 SGHNT, CDR2 YYREEE (reference sequence). The CDR3 covers 15 residues. V lost 3 bases, J lost 6 bases, and 7 bases stayed unmatched. In nucleotides, the CDR3 is TGTGCCAGCAGCTCCATGGAACTAGCGGGAAACATTCAGTACTTC. Translated: CASSSMELAGNIQYF.

The chain has TRBV6-1 and TRBJ2-7; TRBD2 matches 11 bases. Germline V lookup: CDR1 MNHNS, CDR2 SASEGT. The CDR3 is made up of 15 amino acids. The trim removed 3 bases at V and 10 bases at J, leaving 11 bases unmatched. The chain's CDR3 is CASSDPGLAEDSQYF. DNA for the CDR3: TGTGCCAGCAGTGATCCGGGACTAGCGGAAGACTCACAGTACTTC.

CDR3 amino acids: CASRLGTGKTGANVLTF. Written as DNA, the CDR3 is TGTGCCAGTCGTCTTGGGACAGGGAAAACTGGGGCCAACGTCCTGACTTTC. V and J are TRBV19 and TRBJ2-6; TRBD1 matches 9 bases. V gave up 8 bases and J gave up 2 bases; unmatched junction bases: 10. This CDR3 comprises 17 residues. Per germline, CDR1 LNHDA and CDR2 SQIVND (reference sequence).

V and J are TRBV7-8 and TRBJ2-2; 14 positions agree with TRBD2. The CDR3 spans 17 residues. The V and J ends lost 6 bases and 6 bases, in that order; junction bases with no gene match: 9. The germline V gene encodes CDR1 SGHVS and CDR2 FQNEAQ. The CDR3 protein is CASRRLAGGLIAGELFF. The CDR3 region has the DNA TGTGCCAGCAGGAGACTAGCGGGAGGGTTAATAGCCGGGGAGCTGTTTTTT. Full variable domain (rest looked up from reference TRBV7-8 and TRBJ2-2): GAGVSQSPRYKVAKRGQDVALRCDPISGHVSLFWYQQALGQGPEFLTYFQNEAQLDKSGLPSDRFFAERPEGSVSTLKIQRTQQEDSAVYLCASRRLAGGLIAGELFFGEGSRLTVL.

The chain recombines TRBV29-1 with TRBJ1-2, with D hard to call. Per germline, CDR1 SQVTM and CDR2 ANQGSEA. The V end lost 4 bases, the J end lost 4 bases, and 10 bases lay between the germline ends. The CDR3 is made up of 12 amino acids. In nucleotides, the CDR3 is TGCAGCGTTGGGGTGTCGGGCTATGGCTACACCTTC. Protein sequence: CSVGVSGYGYTF.

CDR3 in amino acids: CATGGLAGYNEQFF. DNA for the CDR3: TGTGCCACCGGGGGACTAGCGGGCTACAATGAGCAGTTCTTC. This rearrangement joins TRBV28 to TRBJ2-1, with 12 nucleotides matching TRBD2. This CDR3 has 14 residues. Looked up from germline, CDR1 is MDHEN and CDR2 is SYDVKM. After removal of 10 bases from V and 3 bases from J, the junction contained 4 bases not matched to a gene. The variable domain in full, completed from reference TRBV28 and TRBJ2-1, reads DVKVTQSSRYLVKRTGEKVFLECVQDMDHENMFWYRQDPGLGLRLIYFSYDVKMKEKGDIPEGYSVSREKKERFSLILESASTNQTSMYLCATGGLAGYNEQFFGPGTRLTVL.

This clone was seen just once. J is TRBJ2-3 and V is TRBV10-1; D remains unclear. The germline V gene has CDR1 WNHNN and CDR2 SYGVQD (reference sequence). The CDR3 runs 12 residues. Trimming took 4 bases from V and 1 from J, leaving 3 bases between them. The CDR3 here is CASSAGTDTQYF. DNA of the CDR3: TGCGCCAGCAGTGCAGGCACAGATACGCAGTATTTT.

The chain recombines TRBV28 with TRBJ1-1; 12 bases map to TRBD1. After removal of 5 bases from V and 8 bases from J, the junction contained 9 bases not matched to a gene. Germline CDR1 is MDHEN and CDR2 is SYDVKM. The CDR3 loop spans 15 amino acids. CDR3 nucleotide sequence: TGTGCCAGCAGTCCTTCCGGGACAGGGGGCAGGGAAGCTTTCTTT. Protein product: CASSPSGTGGREAFF.

J is TRBJ2-1 and V is TRBV10-2; D call uncertain. Per germline, CDR1 WSHSY and CDR2 SAAADI. Trimming left V 6 bases short and J 7 bases short, with 7 bases between. The CDR3 is 11 amino acids. The CDR3 reads CASSFRNEQFF. In DNA form, the CDR3 reads TGCGCCAGCAGCTTCAGGAATGAGCAGTTCTTC.